The sample holds one count of the clone carrying this T cell receptor beta chain. This sample was taken from a study of CD8+ T cells in alopecia areata. Trimming cost V 5 bases and J 8 bases, with 12 bases left between them. Germline CDR1 DFQATT, CDR2 SNEGSKA (reference sequence). This CDR3 is built from 11 residues. Extraction and reverse transcription of RNA yielded cDNA as the sequencing template. Assay: immunoSEQ multiplex PCR; the TCRdb copy retains only in-frame clones and omits some. The sample lists 150,000 to 200,000 clones; 59% were seen once. The V gene is TRBV20-1, the J gene TRBJ1-2; a possible D gene is TRBD1 (6 bases). Source: CD4+ T cells sorted from blood, taken at week 0. This TCR derives from a human donor with alopecia areata. CDR3 amino acids: CSAAQGGGYTF. CDR3 DNA sequence: TGCAGTGCTGCACAGGGTGGGGGCTACACCTTC.